These T cell receptor beta chains were read from a single sample in a study of blood T cell repertoires in COVID-19. TCRdb's copy holds only in-frame clones and misses some; the assay was immunoSEQ multiplex PCR. This table holds about 120,000 clones, about 87% found once. Sequenced input: peripheral blood. The source of these receptors is a woman aged 50 to 60 with acute or convalescent COVID-19. Each CDR3 is given with its conserved first and last residue. The order of the fields is clone size, D gene, CDR3 length, J gene, V gene, CDR3 protein, CDR3 DNA. D genes are given only for firm matches. Rows give clone size only sometimes, using once, few, many, or a class for an expanded clone.

>NA|NA|13|TRBJ2-7|TRBV7-2
CASSLDRAYEQYF
TGTGCCAGCAGCTTAGACAGAGCCTACGAGCAGTACTTC
>NA|TRBD2|14|TRBJ2-1|TRBV10-3
CAISETSGSDEQFF
TGTGCCATCAGTGAAACTAGCGGGAGTGATGAGCAGTTCTTC
>NA|TRBD1|15|TRBJ2-7|TRBV3-1/TRBV3-2
CASSPSGTASYEQYF
TGTGCCAGCAGCCCTTCCGGGACAGCCTCCTACGAGCAGTACTTC
>NA|TRBD2|15|TRBJ2-1|TRBV4-3
CASSPLAGGLNEQFF
TGCGCCAGCAGCCCCCTAGCGGGAGGGCTTAATGAGCAGTTCTTC
>NA|TRBD2|18|TRBJ2-5|TRBV27
CASSLFSGLAGDQETQYF
TGTGCCAGCAGTTTATTTTCCGGGCTAGCGGGGGACCAAGAGACCCAGTACTTC
>NA|NA|15|TRBJ1-2|TRBV21-1
CASSTRRGDWEGYTF
TGTGCCAGCAGCACCCGGCGGGGGGACTGGGAAGGCTACACCTTC
>few|NA|13|TRBJ1-2|TRBV6-5
CASSYSIGQGYTF
TGTGCCAGCAGTTACTCGATCGGACAGGGCTACACCTTC
>NA|TRBD1|14|TRBJ1-2|TRBV6-2/TRBV6-3
CASSTTGWHYGYTF
TGTGCCAGCAGTACGACAGGGTGGCACTATGGCTACACCTTC
>NA|NA|12|TRBJ1-1|TRBV7-8
CASNDRGVEAFF
TGTGCCAGCAACGACCGGGGGGTTGAAGCTTTCTTT
>NA|TRBD2|18|TRBJ2-3|TRBV7-8
CASSFLAGARRGTDTQYF
TGTGCCAGCAGTTTCCTAGCGGGGGCCCGGAGGGGGACAGATACGCAGTATTTT